The T cell receptor beta chain under discussion was sequenced for a study of blood T cells in healthy people across ages. A sample-barcoded 5' primer and a J-beta primer mix were used in a second PCR of roughly 7 to 11 cycles. Via MiXCR, TCRdb re-called the 5' RACE reads, giving one row per CDR3 protein. The data hold about 1 million distinct CDR3 sequences, with 20% to 25% observed a single time. CDR3 length: 12 amino acids. CDR1 and CDR2 from the germline V gene are MNHEY and SVGAGI. V lost 4 bases, J lost 7 bases, and 8 bases lay in between. This clonotype was seen only a few times. This clone may be a read error of a much larger clone one base away. Individuals who donated were healthy Caucasians from Russia aged about 6 to 90. These data also formed part of another study, on T cells of mothers and their children. That report notes: Overlap ran slightly, non-significantly higher for related than unrelated mother-child pairs.

The receptor was derived from a girl aged 2 to 10 in good health. The chain recombines TRBV6-5 with TRBJ2-1; D not resolved. Input material: blood. The CDR3 bases are TGTGCCAGCAGTTGCCTAGGGAATGAGCAGTTCTTC. It is translated as CASSCLGNEQFF.